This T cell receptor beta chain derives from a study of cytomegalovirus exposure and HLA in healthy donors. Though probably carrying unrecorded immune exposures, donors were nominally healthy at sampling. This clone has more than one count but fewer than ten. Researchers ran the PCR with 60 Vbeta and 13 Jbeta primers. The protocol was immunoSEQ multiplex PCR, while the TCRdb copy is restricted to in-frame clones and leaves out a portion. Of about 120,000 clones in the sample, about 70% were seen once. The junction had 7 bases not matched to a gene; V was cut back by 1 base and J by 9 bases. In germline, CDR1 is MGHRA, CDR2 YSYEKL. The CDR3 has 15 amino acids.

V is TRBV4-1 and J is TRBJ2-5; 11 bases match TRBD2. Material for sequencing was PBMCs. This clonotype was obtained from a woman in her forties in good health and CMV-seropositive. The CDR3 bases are TGCGCCAGCAGCCAAGTGCTAACTAGCGGGGGTTCCCAGTACTTC. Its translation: CASSQVLTSGGSQYF.